This T cell receptor (beta chain) originates from a study of graft-versus-host responses after intestinal transplantation. Study overall: Multivisceral, liver-intestinal, or isolated intestinal transplants were received by the recipients. The recipients all started with anti-thymocyte globulin induction and then took tacrolimus and steroids for roughly 3 years. General study results and limits: Some patients had graft-donor T cell macrochimerism, and their allografts showed high graft-versus-host to host-versus-graft clonal ratios. GvH clones surfaced in recipient marrow, some emerging earlier in ileum or blood.

The CDR3 has 14 amino acids. Germline CDR1 is LGHNA and CDR2 is YNFKEQ. The V end was cut by 5 bases, the J end by 5 bases, with 14 bases between. Sequencing used immunoSEQ multiplex PCR; TCRdb keeps in-frame clones, though not all of them. The table has about 15,000 clones, roughly 74% seen once. On this clone itself: What it binds is unknown.

Graft samples were processed, releasing intraepithelial and lamina propria lymphocytes. The sequencing here drew on ileum tissue, taken 14 days after transplant. The receptor was derived from a human patient who received an intestinal transplant, so some T cells may come from the graft donor. The chain couples TRBV4-2 to TRBJ2-3; D not resolved. In DNA form, the CDR3 reads TGTGCCAGCAGCTTCAAGTTGGGGATAGATACGCAGTATTTT. Its protein product is CASSFKLGIDTQYF.